The entry below describes one T cell receptor beta chain. The record originates from a study of cytomegalovirus exposure and HLA in healthy donors. As for the study in general: The study placed approximately 80% of its 398 genotyped donors in the Caucasian-associated ancestry cluster.

PCR amplification relied on 60 Vbeta primers (plus 13 Jbeta primers). Here immunoSEQ multiplex PCR was the method, and the copy in TCRdb shows in-frame clones only, minus some. Of 100,000 to 150,000 clones detected, 80% appear once; the ten largest clones hold 7% to 9.5%. Germline V gene lookup returns CDR1 ENHRY and CDR2 SYGVKD. After removal of 6 bases from V and 7 bases from J, the junction contained 7 bases not matched to a gene. CDR3 size: 15 residues. The V and J genes are TRBV10-3 and TRBJ2-2; 11 positions agree with TRBD2. The sequence was collected from a man aged 25 to 40 in good health and CMV-seropositive. The sample consisted of PBMCs. CDR3 amino acids: CAIRGTSGGSGELFF. The CDR3 DNA reads as TGTGCCATCAGGGGAACTAGCGGGGGTAGCGGGGAGCTGTTTTTT.